The 5 T cell receptor beta chains below come from one sample, sequenced in a study of CD8 T cells in ankylosing spondylitis. MiXCR was run by TCRdb on the 5' RACE reads, yielding one entry per CDR3 protein. The table includes about 52,000 distinct CDR3 sequences, less than 8.5% detected once. Sequenced input: blood, either unsorted or a sorted T cell fraction (not recorded which). These receptors were taken from a female donor with ankylosing spondylitis or in good health (not recorded which).

This clonotype was recorded at least ten times. The gene calls are TRBV7-3 and TRBJ2-1, with 8 bases that match TRBD2. Germline V gives CDR1 SGHTA, CDR2 FQGTGA. The CDR3 runs to 13 residues. V lost 8 bases, J lost 7 bases, and 7 bases stayed unmatched. CDR3 DNA sequence: TGTGCCAGCGCCGGGGGGGCCGGGAATGAGCAGTTCTTC. Translated, it gives CASAGGAGNEQFF.

The table lists this clonotype with many counts. The chain employs TRBV11-2 and TRBJ1-2; D call uncertain. CDR3 size: 14 residues. The V gene lost 0 bases and the J gene lost 7 bases, with 12 bases spanning the gap. The germline V gene encodes CDR1 SGHAT and CDR2 FQNNGV. CDR3 in DNA: TGTGCCAGCAGCTTAGATCATTCTTACGGTGGCTACACCTTC. It yields the protein CASSLDHSYGGYTF.

This clonotype was counted at least ten times. The chain's CDR3 is CASSLDGRMNTEAFF. The CDR3 region has the DNA TGTGCCAGCAGCTTAGACGGCCGCATGAACACTGAAGCTTTCTTT. The chain has TRBV7-2 and TRBJ1-1; no clear D. The CDR3 runs to 15 residues. CDR1 is SGHTA and CDR2 is FQGNSA in the germline V gene. Trimming cost V 1 base and J 0 bases, with 9 bases left between them.

This clonotype was seen many times. The V and J genes are TRBV20-1 and TRBJ1-5; D gene ambiguous. Germline CDR1 is DFQATT and CDR2 is SNEGSKA (reference sequence). The CDR3 runs to 15 residues. The germline V and J ends were trimmed by 0 bases and 0 bases, with 9 bases remaining between them. CDR3 amino acids: CSARESEYSNQPQHF. CDR3 DNA: TGCAGTGCTAGAGAGTCCGAATATAGCAATCAGCCCCAGCATTTT.

This clonotype was counted many times. This sequence joins TRBV12-3 or TRBV12-4 and TRBJ2-5; D gene uncertain. This CDR3 comprises 12 residues. The V and J ends lost 3 bases and 1 base respectively, with 3 bases between them. The CDR3 sequence: CASSFAQETQYF. The CDR3 DNA is TGTGCCAGCAGTTTTGCCCAAGAGACCCAGTACTTC.